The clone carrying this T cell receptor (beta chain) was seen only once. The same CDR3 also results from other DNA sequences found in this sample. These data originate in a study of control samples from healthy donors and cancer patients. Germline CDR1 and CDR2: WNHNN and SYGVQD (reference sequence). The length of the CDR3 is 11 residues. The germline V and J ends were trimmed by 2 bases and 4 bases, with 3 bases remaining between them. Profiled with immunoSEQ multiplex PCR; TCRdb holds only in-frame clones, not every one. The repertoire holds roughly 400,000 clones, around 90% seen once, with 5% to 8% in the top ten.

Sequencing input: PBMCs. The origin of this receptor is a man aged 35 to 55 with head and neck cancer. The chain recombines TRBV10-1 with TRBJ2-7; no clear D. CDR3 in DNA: TGCGCCAGCAGTGAGGGATACGAGCAGTACTTC. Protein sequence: CASSEGYEQYF.